Listed below are T cell receptor beta chains from one sample, sequenced in a study of neurological immune-mediated disorders. TCRdb called the 5' RACE reads again in MiXCR, with one record for every CDR3 protein. The table records 69,000 or so distinct CDR3 sequences, about 5% of them present only once. Sequenced sample: PBMCs. The source of these receptors is a woman in her sixties or seventies with multiple sclerosis. CDR3s include the opening cysteine and the closing phenylalanine or tryptophan. A D gene is named only where the DNA matches it firmly. Where a row states a size, it is once, few, many or the class of an expanded clone; other rows omit it.

NA many TRBJ1-5 TRBV3-1 TGTGCCAGCAGCCACACAGGGAAGGGTCAGCCCCAGCATTTT CASSHTGKGQPQHF
TRBD2 many TRBJ2-3 TRBV20-1 TGCAGTGCTAGACCCCTTACCTCTAGCGGGAGGACAGATACGCAGTATTTT CSARPLTSSGRTDTQYF
TRBD2 many TRBJ2-3 TRBV5-6 TGTGCCAGCAGCTTGTCCCAACCGGGACTAGCTACAGATACGCAGTATTTT CASSLSQPGLATDTQYF
NA many TRBJ2-3 TRBV12-3/TRBV12-4 TGTGCCAGCAGACCACCCGACTCCAGGGATACGCAGTATTTT CASRPPDSRDTQYF
NA few TRBJ2-1 TRBV20-1 TGCAGTGCTACGGTACCCAGAGCCTCCTACAATGAGCAGTTCTTC CSATVPRASYNEQFF
TRBD1 many TRBJ2-1 TRBV10-3 TGTGCCGTATCTCGAGGGACAGGGATGGGCAATGAGCAGTTCTTC CAVSRGTGMGNEQFF
NA many TRBJ2-1 TRBV6-2/TRBV6-3 TGTGCCAGCAGTTACTTCGGGACTTCTAACAACAATGAGCAGTTCTTC CASSYFGTSNNNEQFF
TRBD2 many TRBJ2-1 TRBV6-6 TGTGCCAGCAGTAGCGGGACTGCCGGCTACAATGAGCAGTTCTTC CASSSGTAGYNEQFF
TRBD2 NA TRBJ2-7 TRBV7-3 TGTGCCAGCAGCCCACTAGCGGGAGTCGAGCAGTACTTC CASSPLAGVEQYF
TRBD2 many TRBJ2-5 TRBV7-7 TGTGCTAGCAGTCCCGGGACTAGCGTAGAGACCCAGTACTTC CASSPGTSVETQYF
TRBD1 many TRBJ1-1 TRBV20-1 TGCAGTGCTATTCGGGACAGGGGCACTGAAGCTTTCTTT CSAIRDRGTEAFF
NA many TRBJ2-3 TRBV6-5 TGTGCCAGCAGTTACTTAGCAAGAGATACGCAGTATTTT CASSYLARDTQYF
TRBD2 NA TRBJ2-1 TRBV7-9 TGTGCCAGCAGCCAGGGACTAGCTGACTACAATGAGCAGTTCTTC CASSQGLADYNEQFF
NA many TRBJ2-1 TRBV7-9 TGTGCCAGCAGCACCCCCGACAGATATGAGCAGTTCTTC CASSTPDRYEQFF
NA many TRBJ2-3 TRBV24-1 TGTGCCTCTGGCGATAGCACAGATACGCAGTATTTT CASGDSTDTQYF
NA many TRBJ1-3 TRBV5-1 TGCGCCAGCAGCCCGCAGGGGCCGAGCTCTGGAAACACCATATATTTT CASSPQGPSSGNTIYF
TRBD2 few TRBJ2-7 TRBV20-1 TGCAGTGCTAGCCGGAATAGCGGGAGAAAATACGAGCAGTACTTC CSASRNSGRKYEQYF